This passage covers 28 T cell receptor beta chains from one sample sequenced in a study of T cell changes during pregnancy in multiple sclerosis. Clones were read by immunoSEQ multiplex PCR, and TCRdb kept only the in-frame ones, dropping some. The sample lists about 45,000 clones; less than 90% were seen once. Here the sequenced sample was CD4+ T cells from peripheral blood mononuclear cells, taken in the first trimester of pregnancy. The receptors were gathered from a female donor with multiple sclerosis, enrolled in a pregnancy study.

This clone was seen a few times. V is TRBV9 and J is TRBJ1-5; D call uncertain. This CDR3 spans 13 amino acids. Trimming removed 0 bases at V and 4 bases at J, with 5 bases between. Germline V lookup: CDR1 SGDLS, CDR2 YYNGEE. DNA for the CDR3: TGTGCCAGCAGCGTAGCCCCAAATCAGCCCCAGCATTTT. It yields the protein CASSVAPNQPQHF.

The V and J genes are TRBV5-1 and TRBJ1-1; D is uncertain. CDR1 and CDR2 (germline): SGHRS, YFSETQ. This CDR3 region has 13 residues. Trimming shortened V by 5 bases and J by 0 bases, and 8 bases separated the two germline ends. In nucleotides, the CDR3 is TGCGCCAGCAGGGGCCGGCTGAACACTGAAGCTTTCTTT. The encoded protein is CASRGRLNTEAFF.

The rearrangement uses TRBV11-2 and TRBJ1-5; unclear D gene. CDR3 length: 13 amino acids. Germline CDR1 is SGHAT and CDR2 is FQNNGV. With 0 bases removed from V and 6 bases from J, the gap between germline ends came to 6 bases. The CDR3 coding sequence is TGTGCCAGCAGCTTAGATTCACTTCAGCCCCAGCATTTT. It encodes CASSLDSLQPQHF. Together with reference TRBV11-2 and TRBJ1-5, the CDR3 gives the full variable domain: EAGVAQSPRYKIIEKRQSVAFWCNPISGHATLYWYQQILGQGPKLLIQFQNNGVVDDSQLPKDRFSAERLKGVDSTLKIQPAKLEDSAVYLCASSLDSLQPQHFGDGTRLSIL.

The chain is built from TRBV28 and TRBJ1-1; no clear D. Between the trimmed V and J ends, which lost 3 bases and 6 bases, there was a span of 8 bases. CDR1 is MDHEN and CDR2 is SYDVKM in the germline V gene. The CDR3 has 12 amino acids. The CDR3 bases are TGTGCCAGCAGTTTGCAGGAAGCTGAAGCTTTCTTT. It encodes CASSLQEAEAFF.

The CDR3 DNA reads as TGTGCCAGCTCACCCCACCAGGGAAGGGGTGAGCAGTTCTTC. Protein product: CASSPHQGRGEQFF. V usage is TRBV18 and J usage is TRBJ2-1; possibly TRBD1 for D (5 bases). Germline V gene lookup returns CDR1 KGHSH and CDR2 LQKENI. V was shortened by 3 bases and J by 9 bases, with 15 bases between the two germline ends. This CDR3 contains 14 residues.

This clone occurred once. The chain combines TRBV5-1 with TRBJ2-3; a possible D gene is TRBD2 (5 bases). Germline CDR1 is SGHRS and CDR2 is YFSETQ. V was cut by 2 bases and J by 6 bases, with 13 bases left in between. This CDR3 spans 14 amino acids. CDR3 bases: TGCGCCAGCAGCTTTGAACTAGATAGGGATACGCAGTATTTT. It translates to CASSFELDRDTQYF.

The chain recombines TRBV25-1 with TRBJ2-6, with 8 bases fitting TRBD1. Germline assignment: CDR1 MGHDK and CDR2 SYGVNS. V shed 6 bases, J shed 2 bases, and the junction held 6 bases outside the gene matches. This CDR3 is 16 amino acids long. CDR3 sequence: CASRAGGTTGANVLTF. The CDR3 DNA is TGTGCCAGCAGAGCAGGGGGCACGACTGGGGCCAACGTCCTGACTTTC.

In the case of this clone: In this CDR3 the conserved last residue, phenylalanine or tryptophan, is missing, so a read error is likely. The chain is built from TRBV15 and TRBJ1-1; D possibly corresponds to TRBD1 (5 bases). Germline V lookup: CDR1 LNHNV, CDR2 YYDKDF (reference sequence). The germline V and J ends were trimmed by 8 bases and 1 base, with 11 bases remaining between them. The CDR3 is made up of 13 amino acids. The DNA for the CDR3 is TGTGCCACCGGCCTTGGACAGAACACTGAAGCTTTCCTT. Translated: CATGLGQNTEAFL.

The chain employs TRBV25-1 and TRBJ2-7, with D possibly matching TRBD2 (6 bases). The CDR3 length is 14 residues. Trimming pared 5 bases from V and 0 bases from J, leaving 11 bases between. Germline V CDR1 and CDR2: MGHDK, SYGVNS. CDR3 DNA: TGTGCCAGCAGTCTGGTCGGGAGCTCCTACGAGCAGTACTTC. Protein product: CASSLVGSSYEQYF.

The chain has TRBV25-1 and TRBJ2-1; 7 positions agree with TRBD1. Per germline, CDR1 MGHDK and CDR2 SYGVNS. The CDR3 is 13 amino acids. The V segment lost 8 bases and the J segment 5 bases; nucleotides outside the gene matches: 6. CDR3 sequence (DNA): TGTGCCAGCCTACGGGACAGTAACAATGAGCAGTTCTTC. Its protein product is CASLRDSNNEQFF.

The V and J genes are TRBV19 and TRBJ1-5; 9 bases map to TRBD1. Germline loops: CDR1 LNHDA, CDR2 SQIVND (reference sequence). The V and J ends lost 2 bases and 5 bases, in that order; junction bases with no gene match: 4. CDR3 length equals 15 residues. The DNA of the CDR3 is TGTGCCAGTAGTATACGGACAGGGGTGCATCAGCCCCAGCATTTT. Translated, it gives CASSIRTGVHQPQHF. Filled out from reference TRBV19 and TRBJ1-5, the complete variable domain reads DGGITQSPKYLFRKEGQNVTLSCEQNLNHDAMYWYRQDPGQGLRLIYYSQIVNDFQKGDIAEGYSVSREKKESFPLTVTSAQKNPTAFYLCASSIRTGVHQPQHFGDGTRLSIL.

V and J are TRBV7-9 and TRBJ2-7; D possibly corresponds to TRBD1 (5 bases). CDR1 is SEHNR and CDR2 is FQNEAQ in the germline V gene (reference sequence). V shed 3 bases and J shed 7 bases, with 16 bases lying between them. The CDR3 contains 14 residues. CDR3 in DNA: TGTGCCAGCAGCTTGTCGGCAGGGATAGGGGAGCAGTACTTC. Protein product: CASSLSAGIGEQYF.

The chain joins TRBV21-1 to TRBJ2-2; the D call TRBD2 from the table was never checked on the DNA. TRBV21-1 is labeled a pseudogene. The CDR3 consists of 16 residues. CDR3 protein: CASSRVGGRSTGELFF. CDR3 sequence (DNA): TGTGCCAGCAGCAGAGTCGGGGGGCGCTCCACCGGGGAGCTGTTTTTT.

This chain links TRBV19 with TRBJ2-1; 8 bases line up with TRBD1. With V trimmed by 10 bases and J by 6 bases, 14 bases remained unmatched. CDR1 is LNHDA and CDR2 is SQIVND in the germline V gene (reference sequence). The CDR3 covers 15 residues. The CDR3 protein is CATKFDRGSFNEQFF. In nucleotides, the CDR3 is TGTGCCACCAAGTTCGACAGGGGTAGTTTCAATGAGCAGTTCTTC.

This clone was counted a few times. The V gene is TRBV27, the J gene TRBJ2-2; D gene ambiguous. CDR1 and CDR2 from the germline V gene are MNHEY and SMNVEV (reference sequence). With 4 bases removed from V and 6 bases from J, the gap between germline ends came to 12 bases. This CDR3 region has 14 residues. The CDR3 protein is CASSSFQRAGELFF. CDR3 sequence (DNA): TGTGCCAGCAGTTCCTTCCAGCGAGCCGGGGAGCTGTTTTTT.

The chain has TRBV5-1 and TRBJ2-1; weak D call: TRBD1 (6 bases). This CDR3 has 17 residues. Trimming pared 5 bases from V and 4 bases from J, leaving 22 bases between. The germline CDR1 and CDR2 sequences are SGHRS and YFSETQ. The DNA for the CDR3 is TGCGCCAGCAGTAACGTGGGACAACAAGGACCTTACAATGAGCAGTTCTTC. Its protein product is CASSNVGQQGPYNEQFF.

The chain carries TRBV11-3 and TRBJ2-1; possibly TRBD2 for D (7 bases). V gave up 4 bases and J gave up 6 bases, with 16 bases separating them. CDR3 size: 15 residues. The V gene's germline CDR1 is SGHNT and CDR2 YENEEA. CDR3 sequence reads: CASSSRGAGANEQFF. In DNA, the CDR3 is TGTGCCAGCAGCTCCCGGGGGGCGGGAGCCAATGAGCAGTTCTTC. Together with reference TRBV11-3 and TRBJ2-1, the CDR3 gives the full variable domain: EAGVVQSPRYKIIEKKQPVAFWCNPISGHNTLYWYLQNLGQGPELLIRYENEEAVDDSQLPKDRFSAERLKGVDSTLKIQPAELGDSAVYLCASSSRGAGANEQFFGPGTRLTVL.

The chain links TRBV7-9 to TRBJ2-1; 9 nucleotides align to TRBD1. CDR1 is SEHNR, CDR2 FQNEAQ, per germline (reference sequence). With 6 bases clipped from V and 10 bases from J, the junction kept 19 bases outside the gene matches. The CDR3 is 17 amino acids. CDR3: CASSPLYPGQGDGEQFF. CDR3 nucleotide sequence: TGTGCCAGCAGTCCTCTCTATCCGGGACAGGGAGACGGGGAGCAGTTCTTC.

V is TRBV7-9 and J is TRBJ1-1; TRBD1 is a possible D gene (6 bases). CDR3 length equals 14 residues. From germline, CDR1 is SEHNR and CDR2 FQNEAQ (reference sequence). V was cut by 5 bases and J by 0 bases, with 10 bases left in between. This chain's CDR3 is CASSPRQVNTEAFF. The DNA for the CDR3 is TGTGCCAGCAGCCCCCGACAGGTGAACACTGAAGCTTTCTTT.

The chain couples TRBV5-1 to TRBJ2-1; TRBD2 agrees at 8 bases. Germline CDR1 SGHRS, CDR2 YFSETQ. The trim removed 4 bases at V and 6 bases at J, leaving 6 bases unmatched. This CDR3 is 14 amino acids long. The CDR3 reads CASSILAGFNEQFF. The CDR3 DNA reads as TGCGCCAGCAGCATTCTAGCGGGTTTCAATGAGCAGTTCTTC.

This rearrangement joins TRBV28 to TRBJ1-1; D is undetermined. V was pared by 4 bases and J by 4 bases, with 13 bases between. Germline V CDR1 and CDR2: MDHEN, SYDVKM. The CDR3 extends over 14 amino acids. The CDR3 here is CASSSGPRFTEAFF. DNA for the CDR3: TGTGCCAGCAGTTCTGGCCCTAGGTTCACTGAAGCTTTCTTT.

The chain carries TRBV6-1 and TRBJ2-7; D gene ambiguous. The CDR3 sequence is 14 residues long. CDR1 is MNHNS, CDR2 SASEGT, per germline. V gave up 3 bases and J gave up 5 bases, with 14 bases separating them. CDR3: CASSDSQMFHEQYF. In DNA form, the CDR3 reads TGTGCCAGCAGTGACTCGCAGATGTTCCACGAGCAGTACTTC.

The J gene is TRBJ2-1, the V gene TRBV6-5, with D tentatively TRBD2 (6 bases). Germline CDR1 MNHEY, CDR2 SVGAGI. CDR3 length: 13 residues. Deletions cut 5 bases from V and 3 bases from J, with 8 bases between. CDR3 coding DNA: TGTGCCAGCAGTACGACTAGCTACAATGAGCAGTTCTTC. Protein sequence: CASSTTSYNEQFF.

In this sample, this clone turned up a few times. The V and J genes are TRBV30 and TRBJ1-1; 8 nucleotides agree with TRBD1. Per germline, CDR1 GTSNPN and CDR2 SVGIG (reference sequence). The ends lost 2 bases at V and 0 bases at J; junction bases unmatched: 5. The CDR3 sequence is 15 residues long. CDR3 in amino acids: CAWSLRGQVNTEAFF. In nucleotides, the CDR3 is TGTGCCTGGAGTTTAAGGGGACAGGTGAACACTGAAGCTTTCTTT.

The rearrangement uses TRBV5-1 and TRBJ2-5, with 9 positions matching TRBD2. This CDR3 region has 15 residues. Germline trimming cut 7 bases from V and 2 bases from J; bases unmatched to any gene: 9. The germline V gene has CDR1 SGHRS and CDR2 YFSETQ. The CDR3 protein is CASSETSGRQETQYF. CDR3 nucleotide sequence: TGCGCCAGCTCGGAGACTAGCGGCCGACAAGAGACCCAGTACTTC.

The CDR3 DNA follows: TGCAGCGTTGAGCGCCAGGGGGCGCCGAATGAAGCTTTCTTT. It translates to CSVERQGAPNEAFF. The V call is TRBV29-1, the J call TRBJ1-1; 8 bases agree with TRBD1. This CDR3 region has 14 residues. After removal of 3 bases from V and 7 bases from J, the junction contained 10 bases not matched to a gene. CDR1 is SQVTM, CDR2 ANQGSEA, per germline.

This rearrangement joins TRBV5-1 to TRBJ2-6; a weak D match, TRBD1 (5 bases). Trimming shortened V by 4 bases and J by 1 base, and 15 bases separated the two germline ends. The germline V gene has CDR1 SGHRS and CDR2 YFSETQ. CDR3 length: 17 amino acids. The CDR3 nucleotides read TGCGCCAGCAGCCTACCCCCTACAGGATCTGGGGCCAACGTCCTGACTTTC. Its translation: CASSLPPTGSGANVLTF.

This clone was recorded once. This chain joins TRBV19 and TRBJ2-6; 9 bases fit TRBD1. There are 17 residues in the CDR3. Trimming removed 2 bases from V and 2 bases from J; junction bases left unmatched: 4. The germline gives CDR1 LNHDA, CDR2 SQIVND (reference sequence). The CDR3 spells CASSIRGQGPGANVLTF. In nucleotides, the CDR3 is TGTGCCAGTAGTATAAGGGGACAGGGTCCTGGGGCCAACGTCCTGACTTTC.